This paragraph reports one T cell receptor beta chain. Antigen: not known. The V end was cut by 1 base, the J end by 5 bases, with 12 bases between. CDR3 size: 15 residues. The germline V gene has CDR1 LNHNV and CDR2 YYDKDF (reference sequence). This specimen belongs to a study of lymphopenia after photon versus proton radiotherapy. Findings and caveats of the study: A bigger post-nadir fall in TCR diversity correlated inversely with survival time in deceased patients.

Produced via immunoSEQ multiplex PCR; TCRdb's table is partial and in-frame only. Of 26,000 or so clones in the sample, about four fifths were seen once. Material: peripheral blood, obtained from a patient treated with photon-based radiotherapy. This clonotype was sampled from a man in his fifties with gastric cancer. This chain joins TRBV15 and TRBJ1-5; D uncertain. The CDR3 reads CATSRVGVDYQPQHF. CDR3 coding DNA: TGTGCCACCAGCAGAGTCGGTGTGGATTATCAGCCCCAGCATTTT.